This entry lists 25 T cell receptor beta chains sequenced from one sample in a study of CD8 T cells in ankylosing spondylitis. TCRdb redid the calling of the 5' RACE reads with MiXCR, one entry per CDR3 protein. The sample records under 150,000 distinct CDR3 sequences, approximately 9.2% being singletons. Sequencing was done on a sample of synovial fluid, either unsorted or a sorted T cell fraction (not recorded which). Every receptor here comes from a male donor with ankylosing spondylitis.

The table lists this clonotype with many counts. This sequence joins TRBV7-2 and TRBJ1-2; D perhaps matches TRBD1 (5 bases). The CDR3 loop spans 14 amino acids. Germline lookup yields CDR1 SGHTA and CDR2 FQGNSA. V dropped 5 bases and J dropped 4 bases, with 14 bases sitting between them. This CDR3 reads CASSGTGTVYGYTF. The CDR3 bases are TGTGCCAGCAGCGGTACCGGGACGGTCTATGGCTACACCTTC.

This clonotype came up many times. This chain connects TRBV30 to TRBJ1-3; D gene unclear. Looked up from germline, CDR1 is GTSNPN and CDR2 is SVGIG (reference sequence). Between the trimmed V and J ends, which lost 2 bases and 4 bases, there was a span of 15 bases. The CDR3 totals 15 residues. CDR3: CAWSIRSSRGNTIYF. The CDR3 DNA is TGTGCCTGGAGTATTCGGAGCTCCCGCGGAAACACCATATATTTT.

This chain connects TRBV6-2 or TRBV6-3 to TRBJ2-3; a possible D gene is TRBD2 (5 bases). This CDR3 comprises 14 residues. Germline CDR1 reads MNHEY; CDR2 reads SVGEGT. With 10 bases removed from V and 5 bases from J, the gap between germline ends came to 19 bases. The CDR3 loop is CATVEDSARDTQYF. The CDR3 nucleotides are TGTGCCACGGTGGAGGACTCCGCGAGAGATACGCAGTATTTT.

This chain connects TRBV4-2 to TRBJ1-1; D is unresolved. Trimming stripped 1 base from V and 11 bases from J, with 14 bases between. Germline assignment: CDR1 LGHNA and CDR2 YNFKEQ. This CDR3 has 13 residues. CDR3 nucleotides: TGTGCCAGCAGCCAAGTGAACGCCCTTAGGGCTTTCTTT. It encodes CASSQVNALRAFF.

In its sample, this clonotype was seen many times. The chain couples TRBV20-1 to TRBJ1-2; 9 bases fit TRBD1. This CDR3 is built from 13 residues. V dropped 0 bases and J dropped 8; count of bases not matched to a gene: 4. Germline CDR1 reads DFQATT; CDR2 reads SNEGSKA (reference sequence). In DNA form, the CDR3 reads TGCAGTGCTAGAGATTGGGACAGGGACGGCTACACCTTC. This codes for CSARDWDRDGYTF.

This sequence joins TRBV2 and TRBJ2-5, with D unclear. CDR1 is SNHLY and CDR2 is FYNNEI in the germline V gene. V was clipped by 8 bases and J by 2 bases, with 9 bases between them. The CDR3 is made up of 12 amino acids. For the CDR3, the DNA is TGTGCCAGCCTACGGAGACAAGAGACCCAGTACTTC. Protein sequence: CASLRRQETQYF. Full variable domain (rest looked up from reference TRBV2 and TRBJ2-5): EPEVTQTPSHQVTQMGQEVILRCVPISNHLYFYWYRQILGQKVEFLVSFYNNEISEKSEIFDDQFSVERPDGSNFTLKIRSTKLEDSAMYFCASLRRQETQYFGPGTRLLVL.

This clonotype was seen more than once but under ten times. The chain joins TRBV7-2 to TRBJ2-1; 9 bases map to TRBD1. From germline, CDR1 is SGHTA and CDR2 FQGNSA. With V trimmed by 6 bases and J by 3 bases, 9 bases remained unmatched. The CDR3 has 16 residues. CDR3 loop: CASRFFDRGGYNEQFF. The CDR3 DNA is TGTGCCAGCAGATTCTTCGACAGGGGGGGCTACAATGAGCAGTTCTTC.

This clonotype has a count of ten or more. The chain joins TRBV10-3 to TRBJ1-1; 10 bases align to TRBD1. With 3 bases clipped from V and 8 bases from J, the junction kept 6 bases outside the gene matches. Germline CDR1 reads ENHRY; CDR2 reads SYGVKD. This CDR3 is built from 14 residues. CDR3 residues: CAISEGRDRGEAFF. DNA of the CDR3: TGTGCCATCAGTGAAGGACGGGACAGGGGAGAAGCTTTCTTT.

In this sample, this clonotype turned up a few times. Mismatch with germline at one junction end may stem from a read error. The V and J genes are TRBV7-7 and TRBJ1-4; weak D call: TRBD1 (5 bases). The CDR3 contains 18 residues. The germline V gene has CDR1 SSHAT and CDR2 FNYEAQ (reference sequence). The CDR3: CASSSRAGHHEGSEKLFF. The CDR3 bases are TGTGCTAGCAGCTCCCGAGCTGGACACCACGAGGGAAGTGAAAAACTGTTTTTT.

This clonotype was found many times. Germline and junction disagree at one end, which may indicate a read error. The V call is TRBV7-9, the J call TRBJ1-6; no reliable D call. Germline V CDR1 and CDR2: SEHNR, FQNEAQ (reference sequence). CDR3 length: 14 residues. The CDR3 DNA follows: TGTGCCAGCAGTTTAGCACAGTTGAATTCACCCCTCCACTTT. The encoded protein is CASSLAQLNSPLHF.

Ten or more counts support this clonotype. Here the CDR3 reads CASSYPQKPQHF. In DNA, the CDR3 is TGTGCCAGCAGTTACCCCCAGAAGCCCCAGCATTTT. V usage is TRBV6-6 and J usage is TRBJ1-5; no firm D call. Deletions cut 2 bases from V and 8 bases from J, with 7 bases between. There are 12 residues in the CDR3. Germline-derived CDR1 and CDR2 are MNHNY and SVGAGI (reference sequence).

A few counts support this clonotype. The chain joins TRBV7-2 to TRBJ1-1; 7 bases align to TRBD1. The CDR3 loop spans 14 amino acids. Trimming removed 2 bases from V and 7 bases from J; junction bases left unmatched: 7. Per the germline V gene, CDR1 is SGHTA and CDR2 is FQGNSA. The CDR3 protein is CASSLMRQGLEAFF. In nucleotides, the CDR3 is TGTGCCAGCAGCTTAATGAGACAGGGCCTTGAAGCTTTCTTT.

Many counts were recorded for this clonotype. This chain joins TRBV4-2 and TRBJ2-7; 7 bases match TRBD2. The V and J ends lost 3 bases and 4 bases, in that order; junction bases with no gene match: 9. The germline V gene encodes CDR1 LGHNA and CDR2 YNFKEQ. CDR3 size: 15 residues. The CDR3 region is CASSQARGSEYEQYF. The CDR3 DNA sequence: TGTGCCAGCAGCCAGGCTCGCGGGAGCGAATACGAGCAGTACTTC.

The table lists this clonotype with many counts. The chain has TRBV12-3 or TRBV12-4 and TRBJ1-6; no reliable D call. The CDR3 is 13 amino acids. V lost 10 bases and J lost 8, with 15 bases in between. The CDR3 coding sequence is TGTGCCACCCGGACTGGAGGTGATTCACCCCTCCACTTT. The encoded protein is CATRTGGDSPLHF.

This clonotype was seen many times. The genes are TRBV28 and TRBJ2-1; D perhaps matches TRBD2 (5 bases). V lost 8 bases to trimming and J lost 0 bases, with 8 bases between them. Germline V lookup: CDR1 MDHEN, CDR2 SYDVKM. The CDR3 is 13 residues long. The CDR3 loop reads CASLGSSYNEQFF. The CDR3 region has the DNA TGTGCCAGCCTAGGGAGCTCCTACAATGAGCAGTTCTTC.

This clonotype was counted between two and nine times. V and J are TRBV11-1 and TRBJ2-6; D unresolved. The CDR3 spans 14 residues. Trimming took 3 bases from V and 3 from J, leaving 6 bases between them. Germline loops: CDR1 SGHAT, CDR2 FQDESV (reference sequence). CDR3 residues: CASSLTDGANVLTF. CDR3 sequence (DNA): TGTGCCAGCAGCTTGACGGATGGGGCCAACGTCCTGACTTTC.

The rearrangement uses TRBV29-1 and TRBJ2-3; tentatively, D is TRBD2 (5 bases). The germline gives CDR1 SQVTM, CDR2 ANQGSEA. V was cut by 1 base and J by 4 bases, with 15 bases left in between. The CDR3 has 15 amino acids. CDR3 region: CSVEGGSLGADTQYF. The DNA of the CDR3 is TGCAGCGTTGAAGGTGGATCACTAGGCGCAGATACGCAGTATTTT.

This clonotype occurred a few times. DNA for the CDR3: TGTGCCAGCAGCCCACTAGCGGGGAGGGGGAAGACCCAGTACTTC. Protein: CASSPLAGRGKTQYF. V is TRBV5-6 and J is TRBJ2-5; 10 positions match TRBD2. Per germline, CDR1 SGHDT and CDR2 YYEEEE. This CDR3 region has 15 residues. Trimming at V came to 4 bases and at J to 6 bases, leaving 9 bases not matched to a gene.

This sequence joins TRBV7-2 and TRBJ2-7, with TRBD2 matching 11 bases. The germline CDR1 and CDR2 sequences are SGHTA and FQGNSA. Trimming took 5 bases from V and 5 from J; bases not matched to a gene: 5. The CDR3 extends over 14 amino acids. The CDR3 DNA reads as TGTGCCAGCAGCCCCGGACTAGCGGGTAACGAGCAGTACTTC. This encodes CASSPGLAGNEQYF.

CDR3 loop: CASSVDRDAEAFF. As DNA, the CDR3 is TGTGCCAGCAGTGTGGATAGGGACGCTGAAGCTTTCTTT. This chain joins TRBV2 and TRBJ1-1, with D possibly matching TRBD1 (5 bases). CDR1 SNHLY and CDR2 FYNNEI come from the germline V gene. This CDR3 region has 13 residues. The V and J ends lost 4 bases and 6 bases respectively, with 12 bases between them. The full variable domain, rest sourced from reference TRBV2 and TRBJ1-1, is EPEVTQTPSHQVTQMGQEVILRCVPISNHLYFYWYRQILGQKVEFLVSFYNNEISEKSEIFDDQFSVERPDGSNFTLKIRSTKLEDSAMYFCASSVDRDAEAFFGQGTRLTVV.

This clonotype was found many times. This rearrangement joins TRBV7-2 to TRBJ2-3; D remains ambiguous. The length of the CDR3 is 14 residues. Trimming took 2 bases from V and 2 from J, leaving 8 bases between them. CDR1 and CDR2 (germline): SGHTA, FQGNSA. CDR3 protein: CASSLYGPTDTQYF. The CDR3, as DNA: TGTGCCAGCAGCTTATACGGCCCCACAGATACGCAGTATTTT.

This clonotype was counted a few times. Germline is not matched at one junction end, which may reflect a read error. The rearrangement joins TRBV12-3 or TRBV12-4 to TRBJ1-1; perhaps TRBD1 as D (5 bases). The CDR3 runs 18 residues. This chain's CDR3 is CARSLALGGAEGNTEAFF. The CDR3 region has the DNA TGTGCCCGCAGTTTAGCGCTAGGAGGGGCCGAAGGGAACACTGAAGCTTTCTTT.

This clonotype was counted between two and nine times. The chain uses TRBV4-2 and TRBJ2-7; 8 bases match TRBD1. The CDR3 runs 14 residues. CDR1 LGHNA and CDR2 YNFKEQ come from the germline V gene. J gave up 5 bases and V 6 bases, and 9 bases lay outside the gene matches. In DNA, the CDR3 is TGTGCCAGCAGTCCTCGGACAGGGTCGGACGAGCAGTACTTC. Its protein product is CASSPRTGSDEQYF.

This clonotype was seen many times. V usage is TRBV28 and J usage is TRBJ1-6; D is undetermined. Germline loops: CDR1 MDHEN, CDR2 SYDVKM. The CDR3 has 14 residues. Trimming cost V 9 bases and J 8 bases, with 17 bases left between them. The CDR3 region is CASKVSSGDSPLHF. The CDR3 nucleotides read TGTGCCAGTAAGGTTTCATCTGGGGATTCACCCCTCCACTTT.

This clonotype was picked up a small number of times. The genes are TRBV6-1 and TRBJ2-1; 11 nucleotides align to TRBD2. The J segment lost 2 bases and the V segment lost 4 bases, leaving 4 bases of the junction unmatched. Germline V lookup: CDR1 MNHNS, CDR2 SASEGT. CDR3 length: 16 residues. CDR3 nucleotide sequence: TGTGCCAGCAGTGTACAACTAGCGGGAGCCTACAATGAGCAGTTCTTC. This encodes CASSVQLAGAYNEQFF.